The text below deals with one TCR beta chain. This sample was taken from a study of T cell changes during pregnancy in multiple sclerosis. Deletions cut 4 bases from V and 4 bases from J, with 18 bases between. CDR3 length: 15 amino acids. Germline CDR1 is SGHTS and CDR2 is YDEGEE. Produced via immunoSEQ multiplex PCR; TCRdb's table is partial and in-frame only. The sample carries around 70,000 clones, roughly 93% recorded once. The V call is TRBV5-8, the J call TRBJ2-7, with TRBD1 as a possible D gene (6 bases). The specimen was peripheral blood, collected in the third trimester of pregnancy. This TCR derives from a female donor with multiple sclerosis, enrolled in a pregnancy study. The CDR3 spells CASSPQGTPGYEQYF. The CDR3 DNA reads as TGTGCCAGCAGCCCCCAGGGGACCCCCGGATACGAGCAGTACTTC. The whole variable domain, filled in from reference TRBV5-8 and TRBJ2-7, reads EAGVTQSPTHLIKTRGQQATLRCSPISGHTSVYWYQQALGLGLQFLLWYDEGEERNRGNFPPRFSGRQFPNYSSELNVNALELEDSALYLCASSPQGTPGYEQYFGPGTRLTVT.